This T cell receptor beta chain was captured by sequencing in a study of cytomegalovirus exposure and HLA in healthy donors. Germline CDR1 and CDR2: MDHEN and SYDVKM. V lost 2 bases, J lost 2 bases, and 5 bases lay in between. The CDR3 sequence is 13 residues long. With 60 Vbeta and 13 Jbeta primers, the PCR was carried out. This table comes from immunoSEQ multiplex PCR, and its TCRdb copy is limited to in-frame clones, with some not included. In total, the table holds about 200,000 clones. The sequence derives from a girl aged 2 to 9 in good health and CMV-seropositive. Sequencing input: PBMCs. The rearrangement joins TRBV28 to TRBJ2-3; D gene uncertain. The CDR3 nucleotides are TGTGCCAGCAGTTTAACAGCCACAGATACGCAGTATTTT. This encodes CASSLTATDTQYF. The whole variable domain, filled in from reference TRBV28 and TRBJ2-3, reads DVKVTQSSRYLVKRTGEKVFLECVQDMDHENMFWYRQDPGLGLRLIYFSYDVKMKEKGDIPEGYSVSREKKERFSLILESASTNQTSMYLCASSLTATDTQYFGPGTRLTVL.